These T cell receptor beta chains were read from a single sample in a study of early T cells in non-severe SARS-CoV-2 infection. TCRdb reanalysed the 5' RACE reads using MiXCR and keeps one entry per CDR3 protein. The sample shows some 48,000 distinct CDR3 sequences, 6.2% of them seen only once. The sample consisted of whole blood, taken at baseline. The receptor set was obtained from an adult who was a healthcare worker with PCR-confirmed SARS-CoV-2 infection or an uninfected control (not recorded which). Each CDR3 is given with its conserved first and last residue. Fields, in order: clone size, D gene, J gene, V gene, CDR3 DNA, CDR3 protein. The D gene is left open where the match is weak. A row's size may be missing; if present it is once, few, many or a size class.

clone size: .
D gene: TRBD1
J gene: TRBJ1-1
V gene: TRBV18
CDR3 DNA: TGTGCCAGCTCATCCGACAGGGTAGGCACTGAAGCTTTCTTT
CDR3 protein: CASSSDRVGTEAFF

clone size: many
D gene: .
J gene: TRBJ2-3
V gene: TRBV11-1
CDR3 DNA: TGTGCCAGCAGCTCGTTACAAGCGCAGTATTTT
CDR3 protein: CASSSLQAQYF

clone size: many
D gene: TRBD2
J gene: TRBJ2-3
V gene: TRBV20-1
CDR3 DNA: TGCAGTGCCCCGACTAGCATGATTGGAACAGATACGCAGTATTTT
CDR3 protein: CSAPTSMIGTDTQYF

clone size: few
D gene: TRBD1
J gene: TRBJ2-7
V gene: TRBV29-1
CDR3 DNA: TGCAGCGTTGAGCCTCCAGGGGGCTACGAGCAGTACTTC
CDR3 protein: CSVEPPGGYEQYF

clone size: many
D gene: .
J gene: TRBJ2-3
V gene: TRBV7-9
CDR3 DNA: TGTGCCAGCAGCAACCGGGACGGCCCGCAGTATTTT
CDR3 protein: CASSNRDGPQYF

clone size: many
D gene: .
J gene: TRBJ2-2
V gene: TRBV5-1
CDR3 DNA: TGCGCCAGCAGCTTGGAGGGAACGGGCACCGGGGAGCTGTTTTTT
CDR3 protein: CASSLEGTGTGELFF

clone size: many
D gene: .
J gene: TRBJ1-6
V gene: TRBV20-1
CDR3 DNA: TGCAGTGCTAGAGCAACCCCGACAGCCGGAGGTTCACCCCTCCACTTT
CDR3 protein: CSARATPTAGGSPLHF

clone size: many
D gene: TRBD2
J gene: TRBJ2-7
V gene: TRBV7-9
CDR3 DNA: TGTGCCAGCGAATCGGGCGGGAGCCGACTATTC
CDR3 protein: CASESGGSRLF

clone size: .
D gene: TRBD2
J gene: TRBJ2-7
V gene: TRBV20-1
CDR3 DNA: TGCAGTGCCCTCGGACTAGCGGACGAGCAGTACTTC
CDR3 protein: CSALGLADEQYF

clone size: .
D gene: TRBD2
J gene: TRBJ2-1
V gene: TRBV6-5
CDR3 DNA: TGTGCCAGCAGTTACAGGGGACTAGCGGGAGCTTATGAGCAGTTCTTC
CDR3 protein: CASSYRGLAGAYEQFF

clone size: medium-sized
D gene: TRBD1
J gene: TRBJ2-6
V gene: TRBV2
CDR3 DNA: TGTGCCAGCAGTACAGGGGATCTTTTTGGGGCCAACGTCCTGACTTTC
CDR3 protein: CASSTGDLFGANVLTF

clone size: many
D gene: .
J gene: TRBJ2-2
V gene: TRBV19
CDR3 DNA: TGTGCCAGTAGTATAGGGACCGGAACCGGGGAGCTGTTTTTT
CDR3 protein: CASSIGTGTGELFF

clone size: .
D gene: .
J gene: TRBJ2-2
V gene: TRBV9
CDR3 DNA: TGTGCCAGCAGCGTAGAAATGAACACCGGGGAGCTGTTTTTT
CDR3 protein: CASSVEMNTGELFF

clone size: few
D gene: .
J gene: TRBJ2-3
V gene: TRBV29-1
CDR3 DNA: TGCAGCGTTGTGTCAGGGGTTGCAGATACGCAGTATTTT
CDR3 protein: CSVVSGVADTQYF

clone size: few
D gene: TRBD1
J gene: TRBJ2-3
V gene: TRBV7-9
CDR3 DNA: TGTGCCAGCAGCCGAAATACAGGGAAGGGGGCAATTGCAGATACGCAGTATTTT
CDR3 protein: CASSRNTGKGAIADTQYF

clone size: .
D gene: .
J gene: TRBJ2-3
V gene: TRBV11-2
CDR3 DNA: TGTGCCAGCAGCTTAGTGGCGGGGAGCACAGATACGCAGTATTTT
CDR3 protein: CASSLVAGSTDTQYF

clone size: many
D gene: TRBD1
J gene: TRBJ2-3
V gene: TRBV2
CDR3 DNA: TGTGCCAGCAGTGAGGACAGGGTGACAGATACGCAGTATTTT
CDR3 protein: CASSEDRVTDTQYF

clone size: many
D gene: .
J gene: TRBJ1-5
V gene: TRBV28
CDR3 DNA: TGTGCCGAGAGCCCGGGCGGCACCCTTGGTCAGCCCCAGCATTTT
CDR3 protein: CAESPGGTLGQPQHF